The 26 T cell receptor beta chains below were found in one sample sequenced in a study of blood T cell repertoires in COVID-19. Sequencing used immunoSEQ multiplex PCR; TCRdb keeps in-frame clones, though not all of them. The sample records about half a million clones, over 75% being singletons. The source material was peripheral blood. The receptor set was obtained from a human donor in a cohort sampled during active COVID-19.

CDR3 coding DNA: TGTGCTAGTGGTTTGGACCACAGGGGGTTGGAGTATGCAGCCAAAAACATTCAGTACTTC. Encoded protein: CASGLDHRGLEYAAKNIQYF. V gene TRBV12-5 combines with J gene TRBJ2-4, with TRBD1 identical over 8 bases. Trimming cost V 1 base and J 0 bases; bases outside gene matches: 14. From germline, CDR1 is LGHNT and CDR2 FRNRAP. The CDR3 covers 20 residues.

The rearrangement uses TRBV7-2 and TRBJ2-1; 11 bases are shared with TRBD2. Germline V lookup: CDR1 SGHTA, CDR2 FQGNSA. The trim removed 6 bases at V and 3 bases at J, leaving 7 bases unmatched. This CDR3 has 16 residues. The CDR3: CASSHSGTSGYNEQFF. CDR3 nucleotides: TGTGCCAGCAGTCACTCCGGGACTAGCGGCTACAATGAGCAGTTCTTC.

The V and J genes are TRBV10-3 and TRBJ1-6; 8 nucleotides align to TRBD1. Germline trimming cut 7 bases from V and 7 bases from J; bases unmatched to any gene: 3. Germline V gene sequence: CDR1 ENHRY, CDR2 SYGVKD. The CDR3 runs 13 residues. CDR3: CAITGQENSPLHF. The DNA for the CDR3 is TGTGCCATCACGGGACAGGAGAATTCACCCCTCCACTTT.

In its sample, this clone was seen once. The V gene is TRBV6-2 or TRBV6-3, the J gene TRBJ2-7, with 16 bases matching TRBD2. Germline assignment: CDR1 MNHEY and CDR2 SVGEGT. J was trimmed by 5 bases and V by 2 bases; bases with no gene match: 15. This CDR3 is built from 20 residues. CDR3 in amino acids: CASSYPSLIGTSGRADEQYF. In DNA, the CDR3 is TGTGCCAGCAGTTACCCAAGCCTTATAGGGACTAGCGGGAGGGCTGACGAGCAGTACTTC.

This chain connects TRBV9 to TRBJ2-5; 10 bases match TRBD1. This CDR3 contains 15 residues. Germline CDR1 and CDR2: SGDLS and YYNGEE. J lost 2 bases, V lost 2 bases, and 3 bases had no gene match. The CDR3 bases are TGTGCCAGCAGCGTCAGGACAGGGGGTCAAGAGACCCAGTACTTC. It encodes CASSVRTGGQETQYF.

This rearrangement joins TRBV9 to TRBJ1-4; 7 bases fit TRBD1. The junction had 11 bases not matched to a gene; V was cut back by 7 bases and J by 14 bases. CDR1 SGDLS and CDR2 YYNGEE come from the germline V gene. CDR3 size: 12 residues. In nucleotides, the CDR3 is TGTGCCAGCTTCAAGGCTCCGGGACAGCTGTTTTTT. This translates into CASFKAPGQLFF.

The chain has TRBV3-1 (or the pseudogene TRBV3-2) and TRBJ2-3, with 9 bases fitting TRBD2. The CDR3 length is 14 residues. The J segment lost 7 bases and the V segment lost 5 bases, leaving 7 bases of the junction unmatched. Per germline, CDR1 LGHDT and CDR2 YNNKEL (reference sequence). CDR3 sequence: CASSAGTSTNTQYF. As DNA, the CDR3 is TGTGCCAGCAGCGCCGGGACTAGCACTAATACGCAGTATTTT.

The V and J genes are TRBV7-9 and TRBJ1-4, with TRBD1 identical over 7 bases. This CDR3 has 16 amino acids. Per the germline V gene, CDR1 is SEHNR and CDR2 is FQNEAQ (reference sequence). V lost 4 bases, J lost 7 bases, and 12 bases stayed unmatched. The DNA for the CDR3 is TGTGCCAGCAGCTCTATACCGGGACAGTTTGGTGAAAAACTGTTTTTT. It translates to CASSSIPGQFGEKLFF.

The chain carries TRBV6-6 and TRBJ2-7, with 13 bases identical to TRBD2. V shed 7 bases and J 4 bases; nucleotides not matched to a gene: 7. Looked up from germline, CDR1 is MNHNY and CDR2 is SVGAGI (reference sequence). This CDR3 spans 15 amino acids. The CDR3 loop reads CASTSGLAGVYEQYF. CDR3 nucleotide sequence: TGTGCCAGCACCTCCGGACTAGCGGGAGTGTACGAGCAGTACTTC.

This chain's CDR3 is CASSFGGSDSEKLFF. The CDR3 DNA follows: TGTGCCAGCAGTTTCGGGGGGAGTGACTCCGAAAAACTGTTTTTT. The V gene is TRBV28, the J gene TRBJ1-4, with D possibly being TRBD1 (5 bases). From germline, CDR1 is MDHEN and CDR2 SYDVKM. This CDR3 has 15 residues. The ends were cut back, 3 bases at V and 8 bases at J, with 16 bases in the middle.

The chain joins TRBV5-3 to TRBJ1-1; 9 bases line up with TRBD1. TRBV5-3 is identified as an open reading frame with a role that is uncertain. The V gene end was trimmed by 3 bases and the J gene end by 1 base; junction bases not matched to a gene: 4. This CDR3 comprises 15 residues. The CDR3 region is CARSSWTGENTEAFF. CDR3 sequence (DNA): TGTGCCAGAAGCTCCTGGACAGGGGAGAACACTGAAGCTTTCTTT.

The chain carries TRBV7-2 and TRBJ2-3, with TRBD2 identical over 14 bases. CDR1 SGHTA and CDR2 FQGNSA come from the germline V gene. The CDR3 extends over 16 amino acids. After removal of 4 bases from V and 4 bases from J, the junction contained 4 bases not matched to a gene. CDR3 DNA: TGTGCCAGCAGCTCGGGACTAGCGGGAGCTGCAGATACGCAGTATTTT. Amino acids: CASSSGLAGAADTQYF.

Details on this clone: Other DNA sequences in the sample encode the same CDR3. As DNA, the CDR3 is TGTGCCAGCAGTTACTCGTCGAGGACTGAAGCTTTCTTT. It codes for CASSYSSRTEAFF. The genes are TRBV6-5 and TRBJ1-1; D is uncertain. Germline values: CDR1 MNHEY, CDR2 SVGAGI. Trimming removed 0 bases from V and 5 bases from J, with 7 bases in between. The CDR3 covers 13 residues.

The chain carries TRBV7-3 and TRBJ2-1; TRBD1 aligns across 9 bases. The CDR3 sequence is 15 residues long. The ends lost 2 bases at V and 4 bases at J; junction bases unmatched: 3. Per the germline V gene, CDR1 is SGHTA and CDR2 is FQGTGA. This CDR3 reads CASSLGQGRYNEQFF. The CDR3 DNA reads as TGTGCCAGCAGCTTAGGACAGGGGAGATACAATGAGCAGTTCTTC.

The J gene is TRBJ2-7, the V gene TRBV19, with D possibly being TRBD2 (6 bases). Trimming removed 2 bases at V and 0 bases at J, with 8 bases between. Germline-derived CDR1 and CDR2 are LNHDA and SQIVND (reference sequence). The CDR3 consists of 14 residues. CDR3 sequence reads: CASSINGSSYEQYF. The DNA of the CDR3 is TGTGCCAGTAGTATAAACGGGAGCTCCTACGAGCAGTACTTC. The full variable domain, rest sourced from reference TRBV19 and TRBJ2-7, is DGGITQSPKYLFRKEGQNVTLSCEQNLNHDAMYWYRQDPGQGLRLIYYSQIVNDFQKGDIAEGYSVSREKKESFPLTVTSAQKNPTAFYLCASSINGSSYEQYFGPGTRLTVT.

This chain links TRBV6-2 or TRBV6-3 with TRBJ2-1; D is possibly TRBD2 (5 bases). Looked up from germline, CDR1 is MNHEY and CDR2 is SVGEGT. The CDR3 sequence is 14 residues long. The V gene lost 6 bases and the J gene lost 6 bases, with 15 bases spanning the gap. Here the CDR3 DNA reads TGTGCCAGCAGCTTGGACTCACTGGGCAATGAGCAGTTCTTC. Translated: CASSLDSLGNEQFF.

This chain uses TRBV6-5 with TRBJ2-1, with a possible D match to TRBD2 (6 bases). The V gene's germline CDR1 is MNHEY and CDR2 SVGAGI. The V end lost 5 bases, the J end lost 9 bases, and 11 bases lay between the germline ends. CDR3 length equals 12 residues. CDR3 in amino acids: CASSPTRPEQFF. CDR3 DNA sequence: TGTGCCAGCAGTCCGACTAGACCTGAGCAGTTCTTC.

The genes are TRBV5-4 and TRBJ1-2, with 7 bases aligning to TRBD1. CDR3 size: 13 residues. V lost 2 bases and J lost 3; bases outside the gene matches: 1. The V gene's germline CDR1 is SGHNT and CDR2 YYREEE (reference sequence). For the CDR3, the DNA is TGTGCCAGCAGCTTTGACAGGGACTATGGCTACACCTTC. Its translation is CASSFDRDYGYTF.

Written as DNA, the CDR3 is TGTGCCAGCTCCCCCCGGGGAGGGCAGCGGGAGAGGGCGGAGACCCAGTACTTC. This gives the protein CASSPRGGQRERAETQYF. V is TRBV9 and J is TRBJ2-5; 8 nucleotides line up with TRBD2. CDR1 is SGDLS and CDR2 is YYNGEE in the germline V gene. The CDR3 has 18 amino acids. After removal of 7 bases from V and 5 bases from J, the junction contained 22 bases not matched to a gene.

The chain has TRBV15 and TRBJ2-7, with 7 bases aligning to TRBD2. V trimming: 5 bases; J trimming: 6 bases; junction bases outside the gene matches: 13. Germline V gives CDR1 LNHNV, CDR2 YYDKDF (reference sequence). CDR3 size: 15 residues. The CDR3 region has the DNA TGTGCCACCAGCGGGGGGGAGGGCCTAGTCTCCGAGCAGTACTTC. The encoded protein is CATSGGEGLVSEQYF.

The chain recombines TRBV28 with TRBJ1-4; the D is unclear. Germline V gene sequence: CDR1 MDHEN, CDR2 SYDVKM. Between the trimmed V and J ends, which lost 3 bases and 0 bases, there was a span of 14 bases. The CDR3 is 17 residues long. The CDR3 is CASSFLAQPATNEKLFF. CDR3 nucleotides: TGTGCCAGCAGTTTTTTGGCACAGCCCGCAACTAATGAAAAACTGTTTTTT.

The table lists this clone with a count of one. CDR3 nucleotide sequence: TGCGCCAGCAGCTTGGTCGGGACTAGCGGGAGCCGGGCAGATACGCAGTATTTT. Translation gives CASSLVGTSGSRADTQYF. V usage is TRBV5-1 and J usage is TRBJ2-3, with 14 positions matching TRBD2. Germline V lookup: CDR1 SGHRS, CDR2 YFSETQ. V shed 0 bases, J shed 4 bases, and the junction held 7 bases outside the gene matches. CDR3 length: 18 residues.

The CDR3 coding sequence is TGTGCCTCCGACACGGACTCCTACGAGCAGTACTTC. This gives the protein CASDTDSYEQYF. This sequence joins TRBV30 and TRBJ2-7, with D hard to call. V was pared by 7 bases and J by 0 bases, with 10 bases between. This CDR3 has 12 amino acids. CDR1 is GTSNPN and CDR2 is SVGIG in the germline V gene (reference sequence).

This chain links TRBV11-3 with TRBJ2-7; 8 bases map to TRBD2. Per the germline V gene, CDR1 is SGHNT and CDR2 is YENEEA. This CDR3 contains 16 residues. With V trimmed by 4 bases and J by 3 bases, 11 bases remained unmatched. The CDR3 region is CASSSVAREGDYEQYF. In DNA, the CDR3 is TGTGCCAGCAGCTCCGTGGCCCGGGAGGGTGACTACGAGCAGTACTTC. Together with reference TRBV11-3 and TRBJ2-7, the CDR3 gives the full variable domain: EAGVVQSPRYKIIEKKQPVAFWCNPISGHNTLYWYLQNLGQGPELLIRYENEEAVDDSQLPKDRFSAERLKGVDSTLKIQPAELGDSAVYLCASSSVAREGDYEQYFGPGTRLTVT.

The rearrangement joins TRBV5-6 to TRBJ2-3; D is unresolved. The CDR3 contains 14 residues. Germline V gene data show CDR1 as SGHDT and CDR2 as YYEEEE. Trimming left V 0 bases short and J 4 bases short, with 9 bases between. CDR3 coding DNA: TGTGCCAGCAGCTTGGAAAGTCCGGCAGATACGCAGTATTTT. It is translated as CASSLESPADTQYF.

There are a few counts of this clone. The CDR3 region has the DNA TGCGCCAGCAGACGCGGGGAGAGGAGTTCCAATATCCATCCTGGCTACACCTTC. Amino acid sequence: CASRRGERSSNIHPGYTF. The chain carries TRBV4-1 and TRBJ1-2, with D hard to call. Trimming pared 6 bases from V and 7 bases from J, leaving 30 bases between. CDR3 size: 18 residues. From germline, CDR1 is MGHRA and CDR2 YSYEKL.